Listed below are T cell receptor beta chains from one sample, sequenced in a study of response to subunit inactivated influenza vaccine. TCRdb used MiXCR to reprocess the RT-PCR reads, holding one entry per CDR3 protein. Of around 480,000 distinct CDR3 sequences in the sample, approximately 11% were seen once. Sequenced here: PBMCs from blood, sampled more than 35 days after vaccination. These receptors all come from a man aged 45-65 years who received an inactivated influenza vaccine. CDR3s include the opening cysteine and the closing phenylalanine or tryptophan. Fields, in order: CDR3 length, J gene, V gene, CDR3 protein.

>11|TRBJ1-2|TRBV12-3/TRBV12-4
CASSSRVGYTF
>14|TRBJ2-3|TRBV7-2
CATTQFFRTDTQYF
>14|TRBJ1-2|TRBV20-1
CSATDRGPNYGYTF
>14|TRBJ2-1|TRBV7-9
CASSPPTVYNEQFF
>17|TRBJ2-5|TRBV28
CASSLGQRTGAVETQYF
>14|TRBJ1-1|TRBV29-1
CSVEDWTIRTEAFF
>20|TRBJ2-4|TRBV4-3
CASSQIWTSGGPLAKNIQYF
>14|TRBJ2-7|TRBV20-1
CSLRGPSPPYEQYF
>12|TRBJ2-5|TRBV12-3/TRBV12-4
CASSDNIETQYF
>15|TRBJ2-1|TRBV15
CATSRDRLAGNEQFF
>16|TRBJ1-1|TRBV12-3/TRBV12-4
CASSPLYVLVNTEAFF
>15|TRBJ2-4|TRBV20-1
CSARVGLAGAGSQYF
>16|TRBJ2-1|TRBV4-1
CASSQGGFSSDNEQFF
>15|TRBJ2-7|TRBV4-3
CASSLSTGFTYEQYF
>13|TRBJ2-2|TRBV2
CASIGRNTGELFF
>13|TRBJ2-7|TRBV20-1
CSAGTGSSYEQNF
>13|TRBJ2-7|TRBV7-2
CASSWGPNYEQYF
>16|TRBJ1-1|TRBV6-5
CASSYSKGQGATEAFF
>15|TRBJ2-1|TRBV3-1
CASSHRWTGRNEQFF
>13|TRBJ2-2|TRBV18
CARSRGVTGELFF
>14|TRBJ2-3|TRBV20-1
CSAIGQAGTDTQYF
>13|TRBJ2-2|TRBV6-5
CASSPSLAGELFF
>16|TRBJ2-2|TRBV4-3
CASSQLGTGSGGELFF
>13|TRBJ2-5|TRBV12-3/TRBV12-4
CASSLSLWETQYF
>16|TRBJ2-1|TRBV15
CATSGRTSGAVNEQFF
>13|TRBJ2-7|TRBV20-1
CSAVQKPSYEQYF
>15|TRBJ2-3|TRBV12-3/TRBV12-4
CASSAGDGNMVTQYF
>12|TRBJ1-4|TRBV12-3/TRBV12-4
CASSRGILELFF
>15|TRBJ2-7|TRBV6-2/TRBV6-3
CASSYGPGGSYEQYF
>18|TRBJ2-1|TRBV7-3
CASSLKSYESRSYNEQFF
>14|TRBJ2-4|TRBV20-1
CSARDGAGGNIQYF
>13|TRBJ1-1|TRBV2
CASSEEGGTEAFF
>16|TRBJ2-3|TRBV6-1
CASSEVPGGRTDTQYF
>12|TRBJ2-1|TRBV18
CASSLTGVEQFF
>15|TRBJ1-5|TRBV11-2
CASSLDRTGGQPQHF
>15|TRBJ2-2|TRBV7-6
CASSLGFTNTGELFF
>14|TRBJ1-6|TRBV5-1
CASSRGQDNSPLHF
>14|TRBJ2-1|TRBV11-1
CASATVSGTDEQFF
>16|TRBJ2-3|TRBV7-2
CASSFALTSSTDTQYF
>14|TRBJ2-5|TRBV9
CASSRSGSYETQYF
>14|TRBJ2-2|TRBV7-9
CASRSSGSNGELFF
>14|TRBJ2-1|TRBV9
CASSVGGTFNEQFF
>13|TRBJ2-5|TRBV29-1
CSVGGTGEETQYF
>14|TRBJ2-5|TRBV19
CASSVDHAQETQYF
>13|TRBJ2-2|TRBV12-3/TRBV12-4
CASRARNTGELFF
>14|TRBJ2-3|TRBV12-3/TRBV12-4
CASSYLGWTDTQYF